These 18 T cell receptor beta chains were all obtained from the same sample, sequenced in a study of CXCR3-negative and CXCR3-positive naive CD8 T cells. Notes on the study in general: CXCR3-positive naive cells carried more hydrophobic TRB CDR3s than CXCR3-negative naive cells did.

The study made its TRB cDNA libraries by 5' RACE, adding UMI labels. Reanalyzing the 5' RACE reads, TCRdb keeps one entry per CDR3 protein, without DNA. Here the sample table reports some 110,000 distinct CDR3 sequences. The antigens for these receptors are not known. Sequencing was carried out using naive CXCR3+ CD8+ T cells from blood. Subset: CD45RO-CCR7+CD27+CD95- naive CD8+ T cells expressing CXCR3 (TNR3+). Source of these receptors: a human donor in good health. Some clones in this sample may be carry-over from other donors' samples.

The CDR3 protein is CASAARVTSSYEQYF. The V gene is TRBV7-9, the J gene TRBJ2-7; absent DNA, TCRdb's TRBD1 call cannot be checked. The CDR3 is 15 amino acids. Looked up from germline, CDR1 is SEHNR and CDR2 is FQNEAQ (reference sequence).

V usage is TRBV7-9 and J usage is TRBJ1-4; TCRdb's assignment of TRBD1 cannot be checked, as there is no DNA. CDR3 length: 17 residues. Per germline, CDR1 SEHNR and CDR2 FQNEAQ (reference sequence). CDR3 loop: CASSPPLLGGANEKLFF.

The chain combines TRBV7-6 with TRBJ2-3; with no DNA, the TCRdb D assignment of TRBD1 cannot be verified. The CDR3 spans 16 residues. Per germline, CDR1 SGHVS and CDR2 FNYEAQ. CDR3 residues: CASSGSGGPATDTQYF.

CDR3 loop: CASSLPGVTYEQYF. The genes are TRBV7-9 and TRBJ2-7. Germline lookup yields CDR1 SEHNR and CDR2 FQNEAQ (reference sequence). This CDR3 has 14 residues.

The genes are TRBV5-1 and TRBJ2-3; TCRdb's D call, TRBD2, is unchecked because there is no DNA. This CDR3 is built from 16 residues. Looked up from germline, CDR1 is SGHRS and CDR2 is YFSETQ. The CDR3 loop reads CASSFGIAGGGDTQYF.

The chain employs TRBV14 and TRBJ2-7; the TCRdb call, TRBD2, lacks DNA for checking. The germline V gene encodes CDR1 SGHDN and CDR2 FVKESK. This CDR3 spans 15 amino acids. The chain's CDR3 is CASSIAGGLLYEQYF. Based on the CDR3 plus reference TRBV14 and TRBJ2-7, the full variable domain is EAGVTQFPSHSVIEKGQTVTLRCDPISGHDNLYWYRRVMGKEIKFLLHFVKESKQDESGMPNNRFLAERTGGTYSTLKVQPAELEDSGVYFCASSIAGGLLYEQYFGPGTRLTVT.

The CDR3 sequence: CASSYEGAGANVLTF. The V and J genes are TRBV6-2 or TRBV6-3 and TRBJ2-6; TCRdb reports TRBD1, a call that lacks DNA to check it against. The germline V gene encodes CDR1 MNHEY and CDR2 SVGEGT. There are 15 residues in the CDR3.

This chain links TRBV6-5 with TRBJ1-6; TCRdb outputs TRBD1, but without DNA this stays unchecked. CDR3 size: 15 residues. Per germline, CDR1 MNHEY and CDR2 SVGAGI. The CDR3 protein is CASTHTRTGGSPLHF.

The rearrangement joins TRBV4-3 to TRBJ1-1; lacking DNA, the TRBD1 call made by TCRdb goes unchecked. The germline gives CDR1 LGHNA, CDR2 YSLEER. The CDR3 contains 17 residues. CDR3 in amino acids: CASSQDPLMTGGTEAFF.

The chain has TRBV28 and TRBJ2-7; TCRdb indicates TRBD1, and absent DNA this call remains unverified. Germline loops: CDR1 MDHEN, CDR2 SYDVKM. The CDR3 is 15 residues long. CDR3 region: CASSSGEGLVSEQYF.

The chain has TRBV11-3 and TRBJ2-1; TCRdb picks TRBD2, but there is no DNA to check that call. The CDR3 extends over 15 amino acids. Germline CDR1 and CDR2: SGHNT and YENEEA. The CDR3 sequence is CTSSAASGLYNEQFF.

The gene calls are TRBV4-1 and TRBJ2-2; TCRdb gives TRBD1 as the D gene, but with no DNA this cannot be confirmed. The CDR3 covers 18 residues. CDR1 is MGHRA, CDR2 YSYEKL, per germline. The CDR3 sequence is CASSKLQANQRTPGELFF.

The chain links TRBV7-9 to TRBJ2-5; checking the TCRdb D call of TRBD1 is not possible without DNA. The germline CDR1 and CDR2 sequences are SEHNR and FQNEAQ (reference sequence). CDR3 size: 14 residues. CDR3 loop: CASSSLGGQETQYF.

The V gene is TRBV23-1, the J gene TRBJ2-7. TRBV23-1 is known as an ORF, though its function is uncertain. CDR3 length: 11 residues. CDR3 in amino acids: CASSQGDGQYF.

The chain carries TRBV20-1 and TRBJ1-6; TCRdb gives TRBD1 as the D gene, but with no DNA this cannot be confirmed. CDR1 and CDR2 from the germline V gene are DFQATT and SNEGSKA (reference sequence). This CDR3 comprises 18 residues. The CDR3 sequence is CSARDLGAGGLYNSPLHF.

This sequence joins TRBV7-9 and TRBJ2-7; TCRdb lists TRBD1, though no DNA is available to test this call. The CDR3 sequence is 13 residues long. Germline V gene data show CDR1 as SEHNR and CDR2 as FQNEAQ (reference sequence). The CDR3 spells CASSFRDTYEQYF.

The rearrangement links TRBV5-1 to TRBJ2-7; without DNA, the TCRdb call of TRBD1 cannot be checked. The germline gives CDR1 SGHRS, CDR2 YFSETQ. This CDR3 spans 15 amino acids. The CDR3 sequence is CASSLGLGGTYEQYF.

The rearrangement uses TRBV29-1 and TRBJ1-2; TCRdb designates TRBD1, a call that cannot be tested without DNA. The CDR3 is made up of 11 amino acids. The germline V gene has CDR1 SQVTM and CDR2 ANQGSEA. The CDR3 loop reads CSAQDNYGYTF.